The 2 T cell receptor beta chains below were found in one sample sequenced in a study of cytomegalovirus exposure and HLA in healthy donors. Vbeta (60) and Jbeta (13) primers were used in the PCR. Assay used: immunoSEQ multiplex PCR; TCRdb lists only in-frame clones, some missing. The sample has approximately 160,000 clones, more than 65% seen once. Sample: PBMCs. The receptors shown here come from a man younger than 35 in good health and CMV-seropositive.

A remark on this clone: Other DNA sequences within the sample encode an identical CDR3. V is TRBV9 and J is TRBJ1-3; D is unresolved. The CDR3 length is 14 residues. V lost 2 bases, J lost 0 bases, and 6 bases lay in between. Germline V gene lookup returns CDR1 SGDLS and CDR2 YYNGEE. The CDR3 reads CASSVGSSGNTIYF. Written as DNA, the CDR3 is TGTGCCAGCAGCGTGGGCTCCTCTGGAAACACCATATATTTT.

The sample holds one count of this clone. V and J are TRBV18 and TRBJ1-6, with 9 bases identical to TRBD1. The CDR3 contains 13 residues. Germline V gives CDR1 KGHSH, CDR2 LQKENI. V trimming: 8 bases; J trimming: 10 bases; junction bases outside the gene matches: 6. The CDR3 sequence: CASRRDRASPLHF. CDR3 bases: TGTGCCAGCCGTCGGGACAGGGCGTCACCCCTCCACTTT.